The rows below give T cell receptor beta chains drawn from one sample of a study of blood T cell repertoires in COVID-19. Profiling relied on immunoSEQ multiplex PCR, and the TCRdb table lists in-frame clones only, not all of them. The sample lists more than 200,000 clones, about four fifths seen once, with more than 6.5% in the top ten. The sample was peripheral blood. The receptors stem from a man between 40 and 49 years old with active or convalescent COVID-19. Each CDR3 is given with its conserved first and last residue. D genes are given only for firm matches. Rows may omit the clone size; those that give it use once, few, many or a size class.

abundance,j_gene,d_gene,v_gene,CDR3nt,CDR3aa
NA,TRBJ2-3,TRBD2,TRBV5-1,TGCGCCAGCGAGACGGGAGGGAGGGATCGCGGAACGCAGTATTTT,CASETGGRDRGTQYF
NA,TRBJ1-5,TRBD1,TRBV19,TGTGCCAGTAGTATCCCCGTCGGACAGGGAGGCCAGCCCCAGCATTTT,CASSIPVGQGGQPQHF
NA,TRBJ1-1,NA,TRBV12-3/TRBV12-4,TGTGCCAGCACCCTCCTGGGGGCCGGTGAAGCTTTCTTT,CASTLLGAGEAFF
once,TRBJ2-7,TRBD1,TRBV28,TGTGCCAGCATCGCCCAGGGACAGAGCTCCTACGAGCAGTACTTC,CASIAQGQSSYEQYF
NA,TRBJ1-1,NA,TRBV7-9,TGTGCCAGCAGCCTACAGGGACTAAACACTGAAGCTTTCTTT,CASSLQGLNTEAFF
NA,TRBJ2-1,TRBD2,TRBV13,TGTGCCAGCAGCTCCCTAGCGGTCGGAGCGGGGGTCGGTGGGGGGCAGTTCTTC,CASSSLAVGAGVGGGQFF
NA,TRBJ2-5,NA,TRBV4-2,TGTGCCAGCAGCCAAGATTGGGGGCTAGAGGGGCCCCAAGAGACCCAGTACTTC,CASSQDWGLEGPQETQYF
NA,TRBJ1-2,TRBD1,TRBV18,TGTGCCAGCTCACGACAGGGTTATGGCTACACCTTC,CASSRQGYGYTF
NA,TRBJ2-1,TRBD2,TRBV10-3,TGTGCCGTTCAAATGGAGACTAGCGGTTACAATGAGCAGTTCTTC,CAVQMETSGYNEQFF
few,TRBJ1-2,TRBD1,TRBV19,TGTGCCAGTAGTGGAAGGACAGGGGGTACCGATGGCTACACCTTC,CASSGRTGGTDGYTF
NA,TRBJ2-1,TRBD2,TRBV5-1,TGCGCCAGCAGCTTCGGCGGGAGTGGCTACAATGAGCAGTTCTTC,CASSFGGSGYNEQFF
NA,TRBJ2-2,NA,TRBV7-9,TGTGCCAGTGGGCGGGGAGCGAACACCGGGGAGCTGTTTTTT,CASGRGANTGELFF
NA,TRBJ1-4,TRBD1,TRBV9,TGTGCCAGCAGCGCTAAAGGGGGCAAGGAAAAACTGTTTTTT,CASSAKGGKEKLFF
NA,TRBJ2-2,NA,TRBV12-3/TRBV12-4,TGTGCCAGCAGCCCTACTATCGGGGAGCTGTTTTTT,CASSPTIGELFF
few,TRBJ2-7,TRBD1,TRBV18,TGTGCCAGCTCCCCTGGGACAGCCTACGAGCAGTACTTC,CASSPGTAYEQYF
NA,TRBJ1-1,NA,TRBV25-1,TGTGCCAGCAGATCGCAGGGGAACACTGAAGCTTTCTTT,CASRSQGNTEAFF
few,TRBJ2-7,TRBD1,TRBV7-9,TGTGCCAGCAGCATGGGACAGGGCGAGCAGTACTTC,CASSMGQGEQYF
NA,TRBJ1-1,NA,TRBV29-1,TGCAGCGTTGACAGGGGAGGGTCTGAAGCTTTCTTT,CSVDRGGSEAFF
NA,TRBJ1-2,TRBD1,TRBV5-7,TGTGCCAGCAGCGTTAAAAGGACAGGGGGGGACTATGGCTACACCTTC,CASSVKRTGGDYGYTF
once,TRBJ2-3,TRBD2,TRBV28,TGTGCCAGCAGTTTCATAACTAGCGGGAGTCTAACTAGCACAGATACGCAGTATTTT,CASSFITSGSLTSTDTQYF
NA,TRBJ1-1,NA,TRBV29-1,TGCAGCGTTGGATTATTACCAGGGATGAACACTGAAGCTTTCTTT,CSVGLLPGMNTEAFF
NA,TRBJ2-7,NA,TRBV2,TGTGCCAGCTCCGAGCGGAGTAACTACGAGCAGTACTTC,CASSERSNYEQYF
NA,TRBJ2-1,NA,TRBV28,TGTGCCAGCAGTGGGACTCTCCATGAGCAGTTCTTC,CASSGTLHEQFF
NA,TRBJ1-5,NA,TRBV5-1,TGCGCCAGCAGCTTGGATAGAGGGCCCCAGCATTTT,CASSLDRGPQHF
NA,TRBJ2-1,TRBD2,TRBV4-1,TGCGCCAGCAGCCCCGCCGCAGCGGGAACCTACAATGAGCAGTTCTTC,CASSPAAAGTYNEQFF
NA,TRBJ1-1,NA,TRBV5-1,TGCGCCAGCAGCGTGAGGGTGGGAGGCACTGAAGCTTTCTTT,CASSVRVGGTEAFF
NA,TRBJ2-5,NA,TRBV20-1,TGCAGTGCCAGGCAAGAGACCCAGTACTTC,CSARQETQYF
NA,TRBJ1-5,NA,TRBV20-1,TGCAGTGCTAGTCCGGACAGACTCAATCAGCCCCAGCATTTT,CSASPDRLNQPQHF
few,TRBJ2-3,TRBD2,TRBV2,TGTGCCAGCAGTGACAAAGCGGGGGGCACAGATACGCAGTATTTT,CASSDKAGGTDTQYF
NA,TRBJ2-2,NA,TRBV30,TGTGCCTGGAGTGTACTGACTTCCACCGGGGAGCTGTTTTTT,CAWSVLTSTGELFF
NA,TRBJ2-7,TRBD2,TRBV7-2,TGTGCCAGCAGCTTCGGGGGGTCCAGCTCCTACGAGCAGTACTTC,CASSFGGSSSYEQYF
NA,TRBJ1-1,TRBD1,TRBV27,TGTGCCAGCAGTTCCGGACAGGTGGGGTGGGGAAACACTGAAGCTTTCTTT,CASSSGQVGWGNTEAFF
NA,TRBJ2-5,NA,TRBV7-3,TGTGCCAGCAGCTTAAAAGGCGGTCCCCGTTCGTGGCAAGAGACCCAGTACTTC,CASSLKGGPRSWQETQYF
NA,TRBJ1-2,NA,TRBV2,TGTGCCAGCAGTGAGGACAGTTATGGCTACACCTTC,CASSEDSYGYTF
NA,TRBJ2-3,NA,TRBV14,TGTGCCAGCAGCCAGAGGGAGCGGGGCACAGATACGCAGTATTTT,CASSQRERGTDTQYF
NA,TRBJ2-5,NA,TRBV11-1,TGTGCCAGCAGCCCTCCTGGCGGGGAAGAGACCCAGTACTTC,CASSPPGGEETQYF
NA,TRBJ1-1,TRBD1,TRBV19,TGTGCCAGTAGTCAGGACAGGGGTAAAGCTTTCTTT,CASSQDRGKAFF
once,TRBJ1-3,NA,TRBV30,TGTGCCGGGACGGGGTCGACCATATATTTT,CAGTGSTIYF
NA,TRBJ2-5,TRBD1,TRBV19,TGTGCCAGTAGCATCCGGGACAGGGGAGAGACCCAGTACTTC,CASSIRDRGETQYF
NA,TRBJ2-7,NA,TRBV7-2,TGTGCCAGCAGCTTAGACGTTAGCGAGCAGTACTTC,CASSLDVSEQYF
NA,TRBJ1-4,TRBD1,TRBV2,TGTGCCAGCAGGGACAGGGGGCATGAAAAACTGTTTTTT,CASRDRGHEKLFF
NA,TRBJ2-1,NA,TRBV10-3,TGTGCCATCAGTGAGTCAGTCGGGGATGAGCAGTTCTTC,CAISESVGDEQFF
NA,TRBJ1-6,NA,TRBV18,TGTGCCAGCTCACCGTCACTGGCGAGACAGAGCTCCTATAATTCACCCCTCCACTTT,CASSPSLARQSSYNSPLHF
NA,TRBJ1-5,NA,TRBV4-1,TGCGCCAGCAGCCAACTTCAGGGGAATAGCAATCAGCCCCAGCATTTT,CASSQLQGNSNQPQHF
NA,TRBJ1-2,TRBD1,TRBV18,TGTGCCAGCTCCCGCCGCCGGGATCAGGGGGAGGACTATGGCTACACCTTC,CASSRRRDQGEDYGYTF
NA,TRBJ2-4,TRBD1,TRBV5-4,TGTGCCAGCAGCCGACAGGGGTCAGGCAAAAACATTCAGTACTTC,CASSRQGSGKNIQYF
NA,TRBJ1-1,NA,TRBV30,TGTGCCTGGAGGTTCCGGGGGGGAAACACTGAAGCTTTCTTT,CAWRFRGGNTEAFF
NA,TRBJ2-1,TRBD2,TRBV6-1,TGTGCCAGCAGTGAAGAGCCTAGCGGGAGATTCAATGAGCAGTTCTTC,CASSEEPSGRFNEQFF